These T cell receptor beta chains were read from a single sample in a study of blood T cells in healthy people across ages. One entry per CDR3 protein results from TCRdb running MiXCR on the 5' RACE reads. Of 780,000 or so distinct CDR3 sequences listed, approximately 60% were seen once; the top ten hold about 26%. What was sequenced was blood. These receptors originate from a man between 40 and 49 years old in good health. CDR3s include the opening cysteine and the closing phenylalanine or tryptophan. D genes are given only for firm matches. Size is omitted from some rows. Given values are once, few, many or a class for expanded clones.

d_call	clone_size	v_call	j_call	cdr3_aa	cdr3_nt
NA	NA	TRBV5-1	TRBJ2-7	CASSLPEGFEQYF	TGCGCCAGCAGCTTGCCGGAGGGATTCGAGCAGTACTTC
NA	many	TRBV6-5	TRBJ1-2	CASTLDARGYGYTF	TGTGCCAGCACCCTCGACGCCAGAGGCTATGGCTACACCTTC
NA	few	TRBV25-1	TRBJ1-5	CASSELGRGVQPQHF	TGTGCCAGCAGTGAATTAGGACGGGGGGTTCAGCCCCAGCATTTT
NA	few	TRBV27	TRBJ1-2	CASSPDSGDGYTF	TGTGCCAGCAGTCCGGACAGCGGCGATGGCTACACCTTC
TRBD1	few	TRBV12-3/TRBV12-4	TRBJ2-7	CASSSTGGDSYEQYF	TGTGCCAGCAGTTCTACAGGGGGCGATTCCTACGAGCAGTACTTC
NA	NA	TRBV5-1	TRBJ2-7	CASSLVIQGEQYF	TGCGCCAGCAGCTTGGTTATCCAGGGCGAGCAGTACTTC
TRBD2	few	TRBV4-2	TRBJ2-5	CASSPRGAGEGETQYF	TGTGCCAGCAGCCCCCGGGGAGCGGGAGAAGGAGAGACCCAGTACTTC
NA	NA	TRBV4-1	TRBJ1-2	CASSQKSKGTYGYTF	TGCGCCAGCAGCCAAAAGTCAAAGGGTACCTATGGCTACACCTTC
TRBD1	few	TRBV4-1	TRBJ2-4	CASSQDPRGRSLGQYF	TGCGCCAGCAGCCAAGATCCGAGGGGGCGCTCCTTGGGGCAGTACTTC
NA	few	TRBV28	TRBJ2-6	CASSLLLRGSGANVLTF	TGTGCCAGCAGTTTGTTACTCCGGGGGTCTGGGGCCAACGTCCTGACTTTC
NA	once	TRBV2	TRBJ2-7	CASRFSGNEQYF	TGTGCCAGCAGATTCTCGGGAAACGAGCAGTACTTC
NA	once	TRBV30	TRBJ2-3	CAWSVALRRILSTDTQYF	TGTGCCTGGAGTGTCGCTCTTAGAAGAATTCTAAGCACAGATACGCAGTATTTT
TRBD2	NA	TRBV5-1	TRBJ2-3	CASSYTASGVGDTQYF	TGCGCCAGCAGCTATACGGCGAGCGGGGTTGGAGATACGCAGTATTTT
NA	NA	TRBV20-1	TRBJ2-7	CSASYPVEAREQYF	TGCAGTGCTTCATACCCGGTTGAGGCGCGCGAGCAGTACTTC
NA	NA	TRBV15	TRBJ2-5	CATSREQETQYF	TGTGCCACCAGCAGAGAGCAAGAGACCCAGTACTTC
NA	NA	TRBV20-1	TRBJ2-3	CSARVSWGVDTQYF	TGCAGTGCTAGAGTGAGCTGGGGGGTGGATACGCAGTATTTT
NA	NA	TRBV7-2	TRBJ1-1	CASSFGAANTEAFF	TGTGCCAGCAGCTTCGGGGCAGCGAACACTGAAGCTTTCTTT
NA	few	TRBV29-1	TRBJ2-7	CSVLRTDYEQYF	TGCAGCGTCTTACGGACGGACTACGAGCAGTACTTC
NA	few	TRBV20-1	TRBJ2-1	CSARDPALGGEQFF	TGCAGTGCTAGAGATCCGGCCCTTGGAGGTGAGCAGTTCTTC
NA	NA	TRBV20-1	TRBJ1-6	CSARSGLTFSPLHF	TGCAGTGCTAGATCGGGCCTGACCTTTTCACCCCTCCACTTT
NA	many	TRBV20-1	TRBJ1-2	CSAPIYGYTF	TGCAGTGCTCCCATTTATGGCTACACCTTC
NA	NA	TRBV28	TRBJ1-5	CASSITAQRLTNQPQHF	TGTGCCAGCAGTATTACGGCACAGCGACTTACCAATCAGCCCCAGCATTTT
NA	few	TRBV14	TRBJ2-7	CASSRLGPYEQYF	TGTGCCAGCAGCCGGCTAGGGCCCTACGAGCAGTACTTC
NA	NA	TRBV20-1	TRBJ2-2	CSARGGNTNTGELFF	TGCAGTGCTAGAGGGGGGAATACGAACACCGGGGAGCTGTTTTTT
NA	NA	TRBV7-9	TRBJ2-1	CASSLGSGTPNNEQFF	TGTGCCAGCAGCTTAGGGTCCGGGACACCGAACAATGAGCAGTTCTTC
NA	NA	TRBV4-2	TRBJ1-4	CASSPPGRSNEKLFF	TGTGCCAGCAGCCCCCCTGGACGGAGTAATGAAAAACTGTTTTTT
TRBD1	NA	TRBV7-8	TRBJ2-1	CASSLRDRGQGEQFF	TGTGCCAGCAGCTTAAGGGACAGGGGGCAAGGTGAGCAGTTCTTC
NA	NA	TRBV6-1	TRBJ2-2	CASSSSTGTLDTGELFF	TGTGCCAGCAGCTCTTCCACGGGGACCCTTGACACCGGGGAGCTGTTTTTT
TRBD2	NA	TRBV9	TRBJ2-1	CASSVPSGGSQGYNEQFF	TGTGCCAGCAGCGTACCCAGCGGGGGCTCCCAAGGGTATAATGAGCAGTTCTTC
TRBD2	many	TRBV20-1	TRBJ2-7	CSAKAGGPYEQYF	TGCAGTGCTAAAGCGGGGGGGCCCTACGAGCAGTACTTC